The 7 T cell receptor beta chains in this list originate from one sample, sequenced in a study of cytomegalovirus exposure and HLA in healthy donors. PCR was performed using 60 Vbeta and 13 Jbeta primers. Sequenced by immunoSEQ multiplex PCR; TCRdb stores in-frame clones only, minus some. The data show some 120,000 clones, with around three quarters seen just once and roughly 3.6% held by the top ten. Sequencing used PBMCs. The receptor source for this set is a man under 40 in good health and CMV-seronegative.

The V call is TRBV7-7, the J call TRBJ2-2, with TRBD1 identical over 9 bases. This CDR3 has 16 amino acids. The ends lost 5 bases at V and 1 base at J; junction bases unmatched: 5. Germline V gene lookup returns CDR1 SSHAT and CDR2 FNYEAQ (reference sequence). The CDR3 reads CASSPGTGKNTGELFF. CDR3 sequence (DNA): TGTGCCAGCAGCCCAGGGACAGGGAAGAACACCGGGGAGCTGTTTTTT.

The V gene is TRBV27, the J gene TRBJ2-7; D unresolved. V lost 6 bases to trimming and J lost 3 bases, with 15 bases between them. Germline V gene lookup returns CDR1 MNHEY and CDR2 SMNVEV (reference sequence). CDR3 size: 14 residues. In DNA form, the CDR3 reads TGTGCCAGCAGCCCAAGTTGGTACAACTACGAGCAGTACTTC. Translated: CASSPSWYNYEQYF.

The rearrangement uses TRBV4-3 and TRBJ1-4; D possibly corresponds to TRBD1 (5 bases). CDR1 and CDR2 (germline): LGHNA, YSLEER. The CDR3 length is 14 residues. V was clipped by 4 bases and J by 7 bases, with 13 bases between them. This CDR3 is CASSPRQPPEKLFF. In DNA, the CDR3 is TGCGCCAGCAGCCCTCGACAGCCTCCTGAAAAACTGTTTTTT.

The rearrangement joins TRBV19 to TRBJ2-7; TRBD1 matches at 11 bases. Trimming at V came to 3 bases and at J to 1 base, leaving 2 bases not matched to a gene. Germline CDR1 is LNHDA and CDR2 is SQIVND (reference sequence). The CDR3 has 15 residues. CDR3 nucleotide sequence: TGTGCCAGTAGTATGGGACAGGGGGGATCCTACGAGCAGTACTTC. Amino acid sequence: CASSMGQGGSYEQYF.

This chain connects TRBV19 to TRBJ1-1; D gene ambiguous. The CDR3 runs to 14 residues. Deletions cut 4 bases from V and 1 base from J, with 10 bases between. Germline-derived CDR1 and CDR2 are LNHDA and SQIVND (reference sequence). The DNA of the CDR3 is TGTGCCAGTAGTACACAAACCGCGAACACTGAAGCTTTCTTT. It specifies CASSTQTANTEAFF.

This rearrangement joins TRBV18 to TRBJ1-2, with D possibly TRBD1 on 5 matching bases. V was clipped by 3 bases and J by 8 bases, with 22 bases between them. The CDR3 covers 16 residues. The germline gives CDR1 KGHSH, CDR2 LQKENI. The CDR3 DNA sequence: TGTGCCAGCTCACCCTCTGAAAAGGGGCTCTATTTAGGCTACACCTTC. Translating it yields CASSPSEKGLYLGYTF.

The rearrangement uses TRBV6-5 and TRBJ2-5, with 7 bases identical to TRBD1. The CDR3 is made up of 13 amino acids. CDR1 is MNHEY, CDR2 SVGAGI, per germline. Trimming at V came to 4 bases and at J to 13 bases, leaving 12 bases not matched to a gene. CDR3 nucleotides: TGTGCCAGCAGTTTAGCCCGGGACAGTGGTTGGTACTTC. Translating it yields CASSLARDSGWYF.